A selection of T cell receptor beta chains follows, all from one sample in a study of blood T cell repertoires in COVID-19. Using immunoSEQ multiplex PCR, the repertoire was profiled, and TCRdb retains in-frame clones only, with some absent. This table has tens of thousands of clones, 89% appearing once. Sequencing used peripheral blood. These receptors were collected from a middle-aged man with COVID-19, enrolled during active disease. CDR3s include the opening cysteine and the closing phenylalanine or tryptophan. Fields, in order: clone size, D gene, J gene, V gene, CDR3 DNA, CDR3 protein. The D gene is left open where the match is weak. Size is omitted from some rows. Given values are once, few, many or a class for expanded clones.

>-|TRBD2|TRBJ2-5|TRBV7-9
TGTGCCAGCAGCCTCCAAAGGGCTAGCGGGGGGGTCGAGACCCAGTACTTC
CASSLQRASGGVETQYF
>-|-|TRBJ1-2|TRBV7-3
TGTGCCCTTCGCGAAGGGGCGGAATGGGTCTGTGGCTACACCTTC
CALREGAEWVCGYTF
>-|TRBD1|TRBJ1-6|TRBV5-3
TGTGCCAGAAGAGGGACAGGGGTAGGCTCACCCCTCCACTTT
CARRGTGVGSPLHF
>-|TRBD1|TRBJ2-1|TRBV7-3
TGTGCCAGCAGCTTAACGTCCTGGGACAGCTACAATGAGCAGTTCTTC
CASSLTSWDSYNEQFF
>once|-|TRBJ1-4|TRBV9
TGTGCCAGCAGCTTGGGGCCGGCGGTGGCTAATGAAAAACTGTTTTTT
CASSLGPAVANEKLFF
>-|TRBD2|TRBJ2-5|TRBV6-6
TGTGCCAGCAGCACCCTGCGGGGGACCCAAGAGACCCAGTACTTC
CASSTLRGTQETQYF
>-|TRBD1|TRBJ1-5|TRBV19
TGTGCCAGTAGTATTGGGACAGGGTATCAGCCCCAGCATTTT
CASSIGTGYQPQHF
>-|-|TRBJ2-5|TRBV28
TGTGCCAGCAGCCCGGGTGATCACAAAGAGACCCAGTACTTC
CASSPGDHKETQYF
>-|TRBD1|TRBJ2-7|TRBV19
TGTGCCAGTAGTTTTCAAGGGGGCTCCGAGCAGTACTTC
CASSFQGGSEQYF
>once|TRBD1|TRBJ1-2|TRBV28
TGTGCCAGCAGTGCACCGGGACAGGACTTTTTTAGTAGCTATGGCTACACCTTC
CASSAPGQDFFSSYGYTF
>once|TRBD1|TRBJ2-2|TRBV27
TGTGCCAGCAGGGGGGGGACAGGGGGCGCGAACACCGGGGAGCTGTTTTTT
CASRGGTGGANTGELFF
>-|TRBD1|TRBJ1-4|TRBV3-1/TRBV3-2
TGTGCCAGCAGCCAACATTGGGACAGGGGAAACGAAAAACTGTTTTTT
CASSQHWDRGNEKLFF
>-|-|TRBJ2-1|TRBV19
TGTGCCAGTAGTTTACAGGGAAAAGGCAATGAGCAGTTCTTC
CASSLQGKGNEQFF
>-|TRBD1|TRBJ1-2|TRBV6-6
TGTGCCAGCAGTTACCGGGACAGGGGACGCGTCTATGGCTACACCTTC
CASSYRDRGRVYGYTF
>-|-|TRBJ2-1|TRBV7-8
TGTGCCCAGCGACGCCTCTCCTACAATGAGCAGTTCTTC
CAQRRLSYNEQFF
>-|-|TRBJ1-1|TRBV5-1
TGCGCCAGCAGCTTGTCGGGCACTGAAGCTTTCTTT
CASSLSGTEAFF
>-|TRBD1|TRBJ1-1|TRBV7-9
TGTGCCAGCAGCGACCGGGACAGGGGGCGGACTGAAGCTTTCTTT
CASSDRDRGRTEAFF
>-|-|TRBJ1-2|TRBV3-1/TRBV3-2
TGTGCCAGCAGCCAAGCCAGGCAGCTCTATGGCTACACCTTC
CASSQARQLYGYTF
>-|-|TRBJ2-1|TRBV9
TGTGCCAGCAGCGTTGTAGGACAGCGACTCAATGAGCAGTTCTTC
CASSVVGQRLNEQFF
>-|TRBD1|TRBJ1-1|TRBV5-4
TGTGCCAGCAGCCCGACAGGGGGCCGAAACACTGAAGCTTTCTTT
CASSPTGGRNTEAFF
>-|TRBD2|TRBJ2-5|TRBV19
TGTGCCAGTAGCGGGGGAGGGTTCCCAGAGACCCAGTACTTC
CASSGGGFPETQYF
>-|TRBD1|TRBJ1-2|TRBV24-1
TGTGCCACCAGTGATAGTGGGACAGGCTTTACCTTC
CATSDSGTGFTF
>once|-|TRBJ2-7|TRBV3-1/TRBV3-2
TGTGCCAGCAGCCAAGGGCTGGACTACGGGCAGTACTTC
CASSQGLDYGQYF
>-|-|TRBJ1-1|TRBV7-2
TGTGCCAGCAGTCGTCAGGGGCTGGGGGTTAACACTGAAGCTTTCTTT
CASSRQGLGVNTEAFF
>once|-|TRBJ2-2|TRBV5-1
TGCGCCAGCAGCTTGGACGGTCTAGCTAACACCGGGGAGCTGTTTTTT
CASSLDGLANTGELFF